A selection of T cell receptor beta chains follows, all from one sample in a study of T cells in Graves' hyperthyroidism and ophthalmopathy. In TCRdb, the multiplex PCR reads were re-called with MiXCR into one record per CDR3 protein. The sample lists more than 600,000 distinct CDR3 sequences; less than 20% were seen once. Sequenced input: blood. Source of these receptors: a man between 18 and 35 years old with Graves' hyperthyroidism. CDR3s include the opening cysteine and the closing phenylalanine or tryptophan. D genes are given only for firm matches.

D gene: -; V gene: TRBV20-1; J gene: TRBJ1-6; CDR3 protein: CSAPDRLIGNSPLHF
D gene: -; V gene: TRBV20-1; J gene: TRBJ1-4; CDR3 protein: CSSHGQPNEKLFF
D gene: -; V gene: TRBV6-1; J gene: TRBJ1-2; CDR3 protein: CASHGKLRNYGYTF
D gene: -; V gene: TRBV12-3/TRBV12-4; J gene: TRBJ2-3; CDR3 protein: CASSTLWMSGSTDTQYF
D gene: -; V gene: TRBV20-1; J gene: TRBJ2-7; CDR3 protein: CSIAKGGRASPEQYF
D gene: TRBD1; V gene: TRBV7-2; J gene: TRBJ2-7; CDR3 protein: CASSSQGTGGAYEQYF
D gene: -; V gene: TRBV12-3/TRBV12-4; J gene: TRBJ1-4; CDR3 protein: CASSPGPGQSIEKLFF
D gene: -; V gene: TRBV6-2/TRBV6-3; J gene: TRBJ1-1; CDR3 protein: CASSFGPMLNTEAFF
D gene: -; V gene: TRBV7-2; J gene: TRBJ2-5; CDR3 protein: CASSSGPAKETQYF
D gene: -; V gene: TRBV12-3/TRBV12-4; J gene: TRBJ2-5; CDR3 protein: CASSSGRGSTHQETQYF
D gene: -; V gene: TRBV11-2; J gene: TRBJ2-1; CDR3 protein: CASSLVVLPRDEQFF
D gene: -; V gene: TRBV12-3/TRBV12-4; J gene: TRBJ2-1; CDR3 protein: CASSLGVGDEQFF
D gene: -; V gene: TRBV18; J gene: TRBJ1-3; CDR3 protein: CASSPPGRSGNTIYF
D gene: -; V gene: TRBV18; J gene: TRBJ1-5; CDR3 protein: CASSPGAGGHQPQHF
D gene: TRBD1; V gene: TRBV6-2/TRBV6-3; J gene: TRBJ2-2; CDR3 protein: CASSYRQGTGELFF
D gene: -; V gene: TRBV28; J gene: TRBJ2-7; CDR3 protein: CASSLPNGLEQYF
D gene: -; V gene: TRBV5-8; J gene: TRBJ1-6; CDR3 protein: CASSLSQYNSPLHF
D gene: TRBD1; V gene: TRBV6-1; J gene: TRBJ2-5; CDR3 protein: CASSERRSRTGGQETQYF
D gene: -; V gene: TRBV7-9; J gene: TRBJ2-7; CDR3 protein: CASSSRQGGKAYEQYF
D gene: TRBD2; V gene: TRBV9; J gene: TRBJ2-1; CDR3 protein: CASGEGGPYNEQFF
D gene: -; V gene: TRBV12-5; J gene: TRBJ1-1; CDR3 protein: CASGLVPDHTEAFF
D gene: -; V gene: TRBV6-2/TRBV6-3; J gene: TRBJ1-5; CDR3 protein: CASSESGGAGQPRHF
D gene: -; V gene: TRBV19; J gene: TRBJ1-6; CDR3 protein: CASSISAAFQTYNSPLHF
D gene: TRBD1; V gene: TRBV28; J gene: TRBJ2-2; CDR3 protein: CASRDRDTGELFF
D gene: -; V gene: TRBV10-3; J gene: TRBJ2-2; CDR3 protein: CATASQGENTGELFF
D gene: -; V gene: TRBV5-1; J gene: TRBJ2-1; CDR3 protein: CASSLVRGGNNEQFF
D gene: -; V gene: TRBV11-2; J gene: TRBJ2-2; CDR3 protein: CASSLDPGRRGELFF
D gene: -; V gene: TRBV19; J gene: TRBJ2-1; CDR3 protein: CASSIALAFGYNEQFF
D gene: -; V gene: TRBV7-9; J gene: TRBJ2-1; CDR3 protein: CASSLGRVSSLGNEQFF
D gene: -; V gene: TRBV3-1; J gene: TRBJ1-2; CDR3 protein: CASSTRQTYGYTF
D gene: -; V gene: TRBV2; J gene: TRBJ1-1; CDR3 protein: CASSELPGLMNTEAFF
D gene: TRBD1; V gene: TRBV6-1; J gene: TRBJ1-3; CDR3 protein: CASSLRQGSGNTIYF
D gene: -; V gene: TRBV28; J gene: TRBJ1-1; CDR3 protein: CASTTPGTSVAFF
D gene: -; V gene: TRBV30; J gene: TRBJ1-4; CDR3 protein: CAWSARVVEKLFF
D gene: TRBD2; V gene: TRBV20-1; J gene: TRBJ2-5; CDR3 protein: CSAHHPSGRAILETQYF
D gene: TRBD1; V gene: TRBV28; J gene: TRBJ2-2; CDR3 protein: CASRRTGRGGELFF
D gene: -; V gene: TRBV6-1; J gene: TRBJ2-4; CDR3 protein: CATSLGDIQYF
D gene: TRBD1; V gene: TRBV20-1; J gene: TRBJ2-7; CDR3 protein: CSARDKINTRTGGIYEQYF
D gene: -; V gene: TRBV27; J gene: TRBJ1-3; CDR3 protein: CASSLFQGSGNTIYF
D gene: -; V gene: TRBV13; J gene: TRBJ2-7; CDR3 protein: CASSTGLDEQYF
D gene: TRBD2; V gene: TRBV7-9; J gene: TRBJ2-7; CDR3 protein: CASSGSGRGDEKYF
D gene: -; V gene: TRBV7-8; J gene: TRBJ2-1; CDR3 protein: CASSLGGASGEQFF
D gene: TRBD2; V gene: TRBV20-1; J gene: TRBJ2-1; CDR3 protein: CSARALRLAESYNEQFF
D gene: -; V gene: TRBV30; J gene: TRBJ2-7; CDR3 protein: CAWSVSPLPGYEQYF
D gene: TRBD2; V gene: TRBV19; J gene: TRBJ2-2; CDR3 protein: CATGLAGGGELFF
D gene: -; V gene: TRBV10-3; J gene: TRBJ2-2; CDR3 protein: CAISESWGTSTGELFF